This T cell receptor (beta chain) was obtained from a study of blood T cell repertoires in COVID-19. Sequencing was performed with immunoSEQ multiplex PCR; in TCRdb, only in-frame clones are kept and a portion is missing. Of tens of thousands of clones in the sample, 65% to 85% were seen once. This clone appeared once. This CDR3 contains 12 residues. CDR1 and CDR2 (germline): SNHLY, FYNNEI. With 8 bases clipped from V and 4 bases from J, the junction kept 0 bases outside the gene matches. The V and J genes are TRBV2 and TRBJ1-1; TRBD1 agrees at 11 bases. The source of this sequence is an elderly man with active or convalescent COVID-19. Material: peripheral blood. CDR3 nucleotides: TGTGCCAGCGGGACAGGGGGCACTGAAGCTTTCTTT. It specifies CASGTGGTEAFF.